These T cell receptor beta chains were read from a single sample in a study of CD8 T cells in ankylosing spondylitis. TCRdb called the 5' RACE reads again in MiXCR, with one record for every CDR3 protein. The sample has about 130,000 distinct CDR3 sequences, over 7% seen once. The sequencing sample was made of blood, either unsorted or a sorted T cell fraction (not recorded which). Every receptor here comes from a male donor with ankylosing spondylitis or in good health (not recorded which). CDR3s leave out the opening cysteine and the closing phenylalanine or tryptophan. Expanded clones get a size class; other rows say once, few or many, or leave the size out.

clone_size,v_call,j_call,cdr3_aa
many,TRBV28,TRBJ2-7,ASSRRYGLGTGHEQY
many,TRBV29-1,TRBJ2-7,SVEDQGPEQY
many,TRBV20-1,TRBJ1-2,SARQDRGRYT
many,TRBV5-1,TRBJ1-2,ASSQRNNYGYT
NA,TRBV15,TRBJ2-7,ATSTGTSGSYEQY
few,TRBV20-1,TRBJ1-2,SARLQESPYGYT
NA,TRBV28,TRBJ2-7,ASSFSGVGSYEQY
many,TRBV10-2,TRBJ2-7,ASNPGQGYEQY
many,TRBV6-1,TRBJ2-2,AIKALSWGPTGELF
many,TRBV5-1,TRBJ2-1,ASSLQPRDNEQF
NA,TRBV27,TRBJ1-5,ASRVRGSNQPQH
many,TRBV20-1,TRBJ2-1,SASRLAGGDYNEQF
many,TRBV11-2,TRBJ2-3,ASSFRSGSAGVQY
many,TRBV6-2/TRBV6-3,TRBJ2-1,ASSYLNRATNEQF
few,TRBV14,TRBJ2-1,ASSHVRLAGIDGSYNEQF
many,TRBV19,TRBJ1-2,ASSITASSSTFYT
NA,TRBV10-3,TRBJ2-5,AITPEPQETQY
many,TRBV28,TRBJ2-7,ASSQLSGRDYEQY
many,TRBV20-1,TRBJ2-7,SARDRAGGGYEQY
few,TRBV29-1,TRBJ2-7,SAGLAGEYEQY
many,TRBV7-2,TRBJ2-2,ASKPEFTGELF
few,TRBV7-6,TRBJ2-3,ASSLSGHSTDTQY
many,TRBV5-6,TRBJ2-7,ASSLGFEQY
many,TRBV29-1,TRBJ2-1,SVELVASGYNEQF
NA,TRBV5-1,TRBJ1-5,ASSLGPGDQPQH
many,TRBV27,TRBJ2-7,ASSLRNGGSAYEQY
many,TRBV7-6,TRBJ2-1,ASSPGLPPMAEQF